The 22 T cell receptor beta chains in this list originate from one sample, sequenced in a study of blood T cell repertoires in COVID-19. Using immunoSEQ multiplex PCR, the repertoire was profiled, and TCRdb retains in-frame clones only, with some absent. The repertoire has roughly 220,000 clones, around 82% of them found once; the top ten carry around 2%. Sequencing used peripheral blood. These receptors were collected from a woman in her fifties or sixties with acute or convalescent COVID-19.

The V call is TRBV4-1, the J call TRBJ2-1; D is ambiguous. Germline loops: CDR1 MGHRA, CDR2 YSYEKL. The CDR3 has 14 residues. V was shortened by 1 base and J by 8 bases, with 12 bases between the two germline ends. CDR3 bases: TGCGCCAGCAGCCAAGGTCTAGAACGCGATGAGCAGTTCTTC. This sequence encodes CASSQGLERDEQFF.

The chain joins TRBV6-5 to TRBJ1-1; D unresolved. There are 13 residues in the CDR3. CDR1 is MNHEY, CDR2 SVGAGI, per germline. With 6 bases removed from V and 5 bases from J, the gap between germline ends came to 13 bases. In DNA form, the CDR3 reads TGTGCCAGCAGCAGCCCCGACGGGACTGAAGCTTTCTTT. Encoded protein: CASSSPDGTEAFF.

CDR3 region: CASSSRDSYNSPLHF. DNA for the CDR3: TGTGCCAGCAGTTCGAGGGACAGCTATAATTCACCCCTCCACTTT. This sequence joins TRBV27 and TRBJ1-6; 7 bases line up with TRBD1. CDR1 and CDR2 from the germline V gene are MNHEY and SMNVEV (reference sequence). The J segment lost 3 bases and the V segment lost 4 bases, leaving 3 bases of the junction unmatched. The CDR3 contains 15 residues.

The chain joins TRBV28 to TRBJ2-1, with a weak D call TRBD2 (5 bases). The germline V gene encodes CDR1 MDHEN and CDR2 SYDVKM. V was clipped by 2 bases and J by 5 bases, with 13 bases between them. The CDR3 spans 15 residues. In DNA, the CDR3 is TGTGCCAGCAGTTTAATTCGGGGTAGGGACAATGAGCAGTTCTTC. It is translated as CASSLIRGRDNEQFF.

The genes are TRBV7-9 and TRBJ1-4; D might be TRBD1 (5 bases). The CDR3 covers 17 residues. The V gene's germline CDR1 is SEHNR and CDR2 FQNEAQ (reference sequence). Trimming took 3 bases from V and 8 from J, leaving 22 bases between them. Here the CDR3 reads CASSFFESGGKKEKLFF. The DNA for the CDR3 is TGTGCCAGCAGCTTCTTCGAGTCCGGGGGAAAAAAGGAAAAACTGTTTTTT. Full variable domain (missing parts from reference TRBV7-9 and TRBJ1-4): DTGVSQNPRHKITKRGQNVTFRCDPISEHNRLYWYRQTLGQGPEFLTYFQNEAQLEKSRLLSDRFSAERPKGSFSTLEIQRTEQGDSAMYLCASSFFESGGKKEKLFFGSGTQLSVL.

This sequence joins TRBV19 and TRBJ1-5; 8 nucleotides line up with TRBD1. Germline V lookup: CDR1 LNHDA, CDR2 SQIVND (reference sequence). V lost 1 base and J lost 7; bases outside the gene matches: 6. The CDR3 loop spans 15 amino acids. The CDR3 region has the DNA TGTGCCAGTAGTATAGCCAGGGGGCTCGGACAGCCCCAGCATTTT. This encodes CASSIARGLGQPQHF. Together with reference TRBV19 and TRBJ1-5, the CDR3 gives the full variable domain: DGGITQSPKYLFRKEGQNVTLSCEQNLNHDAMYWYRQDPGQGLRLIYYSQIVNDFQKGDIAEGYSVSREKKESFPLTVTSAQKNPTAFYLCASSIARGLGQPQHFGDGTRLSIL.

The chain has TRBV6-5 and TRBJ2-1, with D possibly TRBD2 on 6 matching bases. With 8 bases removed from V and 12 bases from J, the gap between germline ends came to 23 bases. This CDR3 is built from 14 residues. Germline V gene lookup returns CDR1 MNHEY and CDR2 SVGAGI. The CDR3 region is CASGEKAGLQWQFF. CDR3 DNA: TGTGCCAGCGGGGAGAAAGCGGGCCTCCAGTGGCAGTTCTTC.

This rearrangement joins TRBV10-3 to TRBJ1-4; 7 nucleotides agree with TRBD1. Losses at the gene ends were 6 bases for V and 6 bases for J; bases not matched to a gene: 7. The CDR3 is made up of 14 amino acids. From germline, CDR1 is ENHRY and CDR2 SYGVKD. The CDR3 reads CAISKTGTDEKLFF. In nucleotides, the CDR3 is TGTGCCATCAGCAAGACAGGGACGGATGAAAAACTGTTTTTT.

The gene calls are TRBV20-1 and TRBJ1-3; D perhaps matches TRBD1 (6 bases). This CDR3 comprises 16 residues. The germline CDR1 and CDR2 sequences are DFQATT and SNEGSKA (reference sequence). V lost 3 bases and J lost 0, with 15 bases in between. For the CDR3, the DNA is TGCAGTGCTAGTGGGGGCCGGAGTTTCTCTGGAAACACCATATATTTT. This codes for CSASGGRSFSGNTIYF.

J is TRBJ2-7 and V is TRBV7-9, with D tentatively TRBD2 (5 bases). V was pared by 3 bases and J by 10 bases, with 16 bases between. CDR3 length: 13 residues. CDR1 SEHNR and CDR2 FQNEAQ come from the germline V gene (reference sequence). DNA for the CDR3: TGTGCCAGCAGCTTTTCTGCAGGACGGGAACAGTACTTC. This sequence encodes CASSFSAGREQYF.

The V and J genes are TRBV21-1 and TRBJ1-2; TRBD1, the table's D call, lacks a check against the DNA. TRBV21-1 is given as a pseudogene. CDR3 length: 14 residues. In DNA, the CDR3 is TGTGCCAGCAGCAAAGAATTTGCAGGCGATGGCTACACCTTC. It codes for CASSKEFAGDGYTF.

The V call is TRBV4-1, the J call TRBJ2-3; 14 positions match TRBD2. This CDR3 is 18 amino acids long. Germline CDR1 is MGHRA and CDR2 is YSYEKL. With 1 base clipped from V and 7 bases from J, the junction kept 10 bases outside the gene matches. This chain's CDR3 is CASSQAPRTSGGRNTQYF. CDR3 sequence (DNA): TGCGCCAGCAGCCAAGCCCCTCGGACTAGCGGGGGGAGGAATACGCAGTATTTT.

The rearrangement links TRBV7-2 to TRBJ2-7; 10 nucleotides match TRBD1. Germline V gives CDR1 SGHTA, CDR2 FQGNSA. The V and J ends lost 4 bases and 7 bases, in that order; junction bases with no gene match: 16. The CDR3 has 17 residues. The chain's CDR3 is CASSSMGPGQGSGEQYF. The CDR3 nucleotides read TGTGCCAGCAGCTCGATGGGCCCGGGACAGGGGTCGGGGGAGCAGTACTTC.

The rearrangement joins TRBV29-1 to TRBJ1-2; TRBD1 agrees at 7 bases. The CDR3 extends over 10 amino acids. V lost 5 bases and J lost 12; bases outside the gene matches: 6. Germline V gene sequence: CDR1 SQVTM, CDR2 ANQGSEA. CDR3 in amino acids: CSVTGDIHTF. CDR3 DNA: TGCAGCGTTACAGGGGACATCCACACCTTC.

V gene TRBV19 combines with J gene TRBJ1-1; D is undetermined. The CDR3 is 15 amino acids. Trimming removed 5 bases at V and 1 base at J, with 14 bases between. Germline assignment: CDR1 LNHDA and CDR2 SQIVND (reference sequence). In DNA form, the CDR3 reads TGTGCCAGTAGTCTAGGGAGGAGCCGGAACACTGAAGCTTTCTTT. It yields the protein CASSLGRSRNTEAFF. The full variable domain, completed using reference TRBV19 and TRBJ1-1, is DGGITQSPKYLFRKEGQNVTLSCEQNLNHDAMYWYRQDPGQGLRLIYYSQIVNDFQKGDIAEGYSVSREKKESFPLTVTSAQKNPTAFYLCASSLGRSRNTEAFFGQGTRLTVV.

This clone was detected a few times. The chain is built from TRBV25-1 and TRBJ1-2, with 7 bases that match TRBD1. There are 13 residues in the CDR3. J was trimmed by 8 bases and V by 6 bases; bases with no gene match: 9. Looked up from germline, CDR1 is MGHDK and CDR2 is SYGVNS. CDR3 sequence: CASRNRGSSGYTF. CDR3 bases: TGTGCCAGCAGAAACAGGGGTTCGAGCGGCTACACCTTC.

The chain joins TRBV2 to TRBJ1-2; D not resolved. The germline V gene has CDR1 SNHLY and CDR2 FYNNEI. V lost 6 bases to trimming and J lost 3 bases, with 8 bases between them. The CDR3 totals 12 residues. The CDR3 DNA reads TGTGCCAGCAGAGCGGAGGACTATGGCTACACCTTC. Its protein product is CASRAEDYGYTF. Using reference TRBV2 and TRBJ1-2 for the parts outside the CDR3, the full variable domain is EPEVTQTPSHQVTQMGQEVILRCVPISNHLYFYWYRQILGQKVEFLVSFYNNEISEKSEIFDDQFSVERPDGSNFTLKIRSTKLEDSAMYFCASRAEDYGYTFGSGTRLTVV.

The J gene is TRBJ2-7, the V gene TRBV12-3 or TRBV12-4; D uncertain. The CDR3 is made up of 12 amino acids. V shed 6 bases and J shed 7 bases, with 13 bases lying between them. The CDR3 sequence is CASSLTSGEQYF. CDR3 nucleotide sequence: TGTGCCAGCAGCCTAACGTCCGGGGAGCAGTACTTC.

The rearrangement joins TRBV7-2 to TRBJ2-5, with D unresolved. V was cut by 2 bases and J by 2 bases, with 9 bases left in between. CDR1 and CDR2 (germline): SGHTA, FQGNSA. This CDR3 spans 14 amino acids. The CDR3 nucleotides read TGTGCCAGCAGCTTACGAGGCAGTCAAGAGACCCAGTACTTC. Translation gives CASSLRGSQETQYF.

The J gene is TRBJ1-2, the V gene TRBV28; D possibly corresponds to TRBD1 (5 bases). The CDR3 consists of 13 residues. Trimming cost V 2 bases and J 4 bases, with 8 bases left between them. Germline CDR1 is MDHEN and CDR2 is SYDVKM. As DNA, the CDR3 is TGTGCCAGCAGTTTAATGGGGGGCTATGGCTACACCTTC. It translates to CASSLMGGYGYTF.

Comment on this clone: In the same sample, other DNA sequences code for this CDR3. This sequence joins TRBV15 and TRBJ1-1; D is uncertain. Trimming left V 0 bases short and J 0 bases short, with 5 bases between. Germline CDR1 LNHNV, CDR2 YYDKDF (reference sequence). This CDR3 comprises 14 residues. DNA of the CDR3: TGTGCCACCAGCAGAGATCGTGTGAACACTGAAGCTTTCTTT. The encoded protein is CATSRDRVNTEAFF. The whole variable domain, remainder taken from reference TRBV15 and TRBJ1-1, is DAMVIQNPRYQVTQFGKPVTLSCSQTLNHNVMYWYQQKSSQAPKLLFHYYDKDFNNEADTPDNFQSRRPNTSFCFLDIRSPGLGDTAMYLCATSRDRVNTEAFFGQGTRLTVV.

The chain joins TRBV5-4 to TRBJ1-2; D call uncertain. The CDR3 loop spans 14 amino acids. Germline V gene sequence: CDR1 SGHNT, CDR2 YYREEE (reference sequence). V was pared by 0 bases and J by 0 bases, with 6 bases between. CDR3 in amino acids: CASSLVSANYGYTF. CDR3 sequence (DNA): TGTGCCAGCAGCTTGGTTTCAGCTAACTATGGCTACACCTTC.